What follows is one TCR beta chain and its context. The target antigen is unknown. Germline-derived CDR1 and CDR2 are LGHNA and YNFKEQ. This CDR3 is 15 amino acids long. UMIs that included a 6-nucleotide sample barcode were added by template switching, which took place during cDNA synthesis. TCRdb reprocessed the 5' RACE reads and keeps a single row for each CDR3 protein, giving no DNA. The listing contains over 100,000 distinct CDR3 sequences. This specimen comes from a study of monozygotic twins with inflammatory bowel disease. Study-wide results and limits: IBD patients shared fewer clonotypes with other individuals than healthy twins, especially patients with disease activity signs. No difference in repertoire similarity was seen between concordant and discordant twins, possibly because power was limited.

Researchers collected 2.5 ml of blood per donor. The sample consisted of blood. This sequence joins TRBV4-2 and TRBJ2-1; TCRdb's assignment of TRBD1 cannot be checked, as there is no DNA. This clonotype originated in a human donor with ulcerative colitis or Crohn's disease, or a healthy co-twin of an affected twin (not recorded which). This chain's CDR3 is CASSLRDRVNNEQFF.